One TCR beta chain is described in this entry. Authors' methods: Using reference gene primer amplification, nucleated cell counts were estimated. The repertoire was sequenced with immunoSEQ multiplex PCR; TCRdb's copy has only in-frame clones and lacks some. The V and J calls and the clone size are those of that table, but D and trimming were determined from the DNA. The top ten hold 4% to 6% of the sample, which has 95,000 to 110,000 clones, roughly 90% seen once. These data originate in a study of blood T cell repertoires in COVID-19. Study information: From the United States, Italy and Spain came samples of acute and convalescent COVID-19. T cells, B-cell-depleted T cells, or PBMCs provided the cDNA or gDNA that served as material.

This CDR3 is built from 13 residues. Trimming stripped 10 bases from V and 5 bases from J, with 16 bases between. Germline assignment: CDR1 MDHEN and CDR2 SYDVKM. The clonotype was recovered from a man aged 40-50 years with active or convalescent COVID-19. V usage is TRBV28 and J usage is TRBJ2-3, with D maybe TRBD2 (5 bases). Sequenced sample: peripheral blood. DNA for the CDR3: TGTGCCACCTCCGGAGGCGATAGAGATACGCAGTATTTT. Protein product: CATSGGDRDTQYF.